Included here is one T cell receptor (beta chain) sequence, with context. This specimen belongs to a study of CD8 T cells in Susac syndrome. V gave up 6 bases and J gave up 1 base, with 13 bases separating them. The V gene's germline CDR1 is MNHNY and CDR2 SVGAGI (reference sequence). The CDR3 extends over 15 amino acids. RNA in amounts of roughly 0.5 to 1 ug was reverse transcribed with random hexamers. TCRdb reprocessed the immunoSEQ multiplex PCR reads via MiXCR and lists one record per CDR3 protein. In the table there are about 180,000 distinct CDR3 sequences, around 96% of which are singletons. Sequenced sample: CD4+ T cells from PBMCs. The TCR originated in a human donor with Susac syndrome. The chain employs TRBV6-6 and TRBJ1-5; a possible D gene is TRBD1 (6 bases). The CDR3 sequence is CASSTTGISNQPQHF. CDR3 nucleotide sequence: TGTGCCAGCAGCACAACAGGGATCAGCAATCAGCCCCAGCATTTT.